This TCR beta chain was sequenced in a study of OX40 agonist ivuxolimab in advanced cancers. Here immunoSEQ multiplex PCR was the method, and the copy in TCRdb shows in-frame clones only, minus some. The sample holds approximately 50,000 clones, about nine tenths seen once. J lost 2 bases, V lost 0 bases, and 3 bases had no gene match. The germline V gene encodes CDR1 SGDLS and CDR2 YYNGEE. The CDR3 totals 15 residues. Sequencing used CD4+ or CD8+ T cells sorted from blood, obtained in a trial of the OX40 agonist ivuxolimab. The chain has TRBV9 and TRBJ2-7, with 9 bases that match TRBD2. This receptor was taken from an adult with an advanced solid tumor such as melanoma, head and neck, liver or kidney cancer. CDR3 region: CASSVEAGGPYEQYF. In nucleotides, the CDR3 is TGTGCCAGCAGCGTAGAGGCGGGAGGGCCCTACGAGCAGTACTTC.